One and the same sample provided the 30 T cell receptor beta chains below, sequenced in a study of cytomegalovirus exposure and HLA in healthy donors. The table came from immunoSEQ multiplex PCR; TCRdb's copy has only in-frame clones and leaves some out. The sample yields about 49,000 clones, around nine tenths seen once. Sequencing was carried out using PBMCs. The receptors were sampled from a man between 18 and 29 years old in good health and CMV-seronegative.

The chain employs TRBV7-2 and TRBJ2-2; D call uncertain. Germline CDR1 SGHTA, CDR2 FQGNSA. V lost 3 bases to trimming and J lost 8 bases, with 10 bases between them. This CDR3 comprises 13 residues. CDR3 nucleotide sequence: TGTGCCAGCAGCTTTGGGCGTTCGGGGGAGCTGTTTTTT. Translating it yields CASSFGRSGELFF.

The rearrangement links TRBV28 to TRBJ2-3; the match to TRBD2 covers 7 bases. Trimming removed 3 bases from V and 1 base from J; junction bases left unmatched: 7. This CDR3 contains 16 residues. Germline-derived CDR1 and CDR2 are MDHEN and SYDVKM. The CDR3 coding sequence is TGTGCCAGCAGTTTTGAGGCTAGCGGTCGCACAGATACGCAGTATTTT. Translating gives CASSFEASGRTDTQYF. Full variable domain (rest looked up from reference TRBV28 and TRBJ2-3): DVKVTQSSRYLVKRTGEKVFLECVQDMDHENMFWYRQDPGLGLRLIYFSYDVKMKEKGDIPEGYSVSREKKERFSLILESASTNQTSMYLCASSFEASGRTDTQYFGPGTRLTVL.

The CDR3 DNA sequence: TGTGCCAGCAGTGTTCCTCGGGGGGGTGCCAACTATGGCTACACCTTC. This translates into CASSVPRGGANYGYTF. The rearrangement uses TRBV27 and TRBJ1-2; weak D call: TRBD1 (5 bases). Trimming removed 5 bases at V and 2 bases at J, with 18 bases between. The V gene's germline CDR1 is MNHEY and CDR2 SMNVEV (reference sequence). The CDR3 loop spans 16 amino acids.

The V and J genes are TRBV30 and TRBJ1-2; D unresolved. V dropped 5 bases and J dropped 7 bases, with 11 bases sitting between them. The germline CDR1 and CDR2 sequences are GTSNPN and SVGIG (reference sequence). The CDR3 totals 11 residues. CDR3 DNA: TGTGCCTGGGGTTCCGGGTTTGGCTACACCTTC. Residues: CAWGSGFGYTF.

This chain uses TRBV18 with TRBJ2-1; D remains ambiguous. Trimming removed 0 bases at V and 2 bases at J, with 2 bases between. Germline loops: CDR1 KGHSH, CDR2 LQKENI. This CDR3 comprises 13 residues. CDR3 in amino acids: CASSPPTYNEQFF. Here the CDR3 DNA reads TGTGCCAGCTCACCACCCACCTACAATGAGCAGTTCTTC.

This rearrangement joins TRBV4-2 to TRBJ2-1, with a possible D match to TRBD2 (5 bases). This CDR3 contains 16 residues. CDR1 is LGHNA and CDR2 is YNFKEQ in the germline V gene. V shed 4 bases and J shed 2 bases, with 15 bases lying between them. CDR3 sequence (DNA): TGTGCCAGCAGCCCCCGTGAGGCGGGCCCCTACAATGAGCAGTTCTTC. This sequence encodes CASSPREAGPYNEQFF.

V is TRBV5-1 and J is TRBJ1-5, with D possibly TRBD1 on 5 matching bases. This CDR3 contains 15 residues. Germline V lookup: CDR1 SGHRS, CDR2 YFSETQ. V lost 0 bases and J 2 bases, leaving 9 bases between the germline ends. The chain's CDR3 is CASSLGGRGNQPQHF. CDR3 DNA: TGCGCCAGCAGCTTGGGTGGCAGGGGCAATCAGCCCCAGCATTTT.

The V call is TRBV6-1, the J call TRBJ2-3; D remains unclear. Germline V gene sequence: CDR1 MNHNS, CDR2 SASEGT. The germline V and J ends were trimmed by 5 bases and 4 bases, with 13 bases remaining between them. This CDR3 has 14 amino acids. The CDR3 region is CASSPLPRADTQYF. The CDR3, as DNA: TGTGCCAGCAGTCCACTCCCCCGGGCAGATACGCAGTATTTT.

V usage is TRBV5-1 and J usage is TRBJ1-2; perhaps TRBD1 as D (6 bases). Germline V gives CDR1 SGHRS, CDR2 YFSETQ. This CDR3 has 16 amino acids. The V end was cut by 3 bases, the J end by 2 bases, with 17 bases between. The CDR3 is CASSSTPQTGNYGYTF. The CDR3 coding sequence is TGCGCCAGCAGCTCCACCCCCCAAACAGGGAACTATGGCTACACCTTC. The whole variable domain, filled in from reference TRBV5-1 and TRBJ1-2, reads KAGVTQTPRYLIKTRGQQVTLSCSPISGHRSVSWYQQTPGQGLQFLFEYFSETQRNKGNFPGRFSGRQFSNSRSEMNVSTLELGDSALYLCASSSTPQTGNYGYTFGSGTRLTVV.

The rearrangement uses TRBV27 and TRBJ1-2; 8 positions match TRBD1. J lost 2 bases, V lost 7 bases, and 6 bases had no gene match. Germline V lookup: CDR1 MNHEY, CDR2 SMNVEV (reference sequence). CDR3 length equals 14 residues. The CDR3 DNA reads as TGTGCCAGCAAACCGGGACAGGCAAACTATGGCTACACCTTC. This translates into CASKPGQANYGYTF.

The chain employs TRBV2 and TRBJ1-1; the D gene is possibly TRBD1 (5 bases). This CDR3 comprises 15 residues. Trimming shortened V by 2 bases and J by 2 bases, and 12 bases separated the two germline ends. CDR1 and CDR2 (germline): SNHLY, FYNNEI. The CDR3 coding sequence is TGTGCCAGCAGTGAAATCAGGGCAGACAACACTGAAGCTTTCTTT. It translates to CASSEIRADNTEAFF.

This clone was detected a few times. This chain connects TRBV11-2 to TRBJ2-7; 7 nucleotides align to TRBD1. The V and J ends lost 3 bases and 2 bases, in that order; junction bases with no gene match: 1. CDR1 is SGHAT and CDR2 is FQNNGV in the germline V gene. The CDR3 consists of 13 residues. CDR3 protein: CASSFGTAYEQYF. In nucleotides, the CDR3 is TGTGCCAGCAGCTTCGGGACAGCCTACGAGCAGTACTTC.

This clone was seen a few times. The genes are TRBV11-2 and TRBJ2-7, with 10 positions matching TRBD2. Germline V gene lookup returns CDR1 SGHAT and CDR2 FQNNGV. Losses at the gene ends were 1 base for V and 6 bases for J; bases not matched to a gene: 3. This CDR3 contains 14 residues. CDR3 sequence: CASSLVTSGIEQYF. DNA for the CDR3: TGTGCCAGCAGCTTAGTTACTAGCGGGATCGAGCAGTACTTC.

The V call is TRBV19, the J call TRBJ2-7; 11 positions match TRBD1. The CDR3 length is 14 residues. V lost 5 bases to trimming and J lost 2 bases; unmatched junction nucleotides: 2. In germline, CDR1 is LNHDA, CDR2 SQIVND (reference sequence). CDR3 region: CASSPGQGAYEQYF. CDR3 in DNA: TGTGCCAGTAGTCCGGGACAGGGGGCCTACGAGCAGTACTTC.

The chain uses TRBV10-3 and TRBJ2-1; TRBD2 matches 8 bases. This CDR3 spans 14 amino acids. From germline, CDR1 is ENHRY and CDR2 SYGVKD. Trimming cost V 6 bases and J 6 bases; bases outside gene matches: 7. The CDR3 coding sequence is TGTGCCATCAGCCCCTCCGGGACTAGCAATGAGCAGTTCTTC. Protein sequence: CAISPSGTSNEQFF.

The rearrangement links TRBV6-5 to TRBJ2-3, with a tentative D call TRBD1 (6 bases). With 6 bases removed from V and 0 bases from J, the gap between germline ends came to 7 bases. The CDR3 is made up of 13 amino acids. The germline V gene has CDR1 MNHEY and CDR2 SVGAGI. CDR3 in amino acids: CASRDRSTDTQYF. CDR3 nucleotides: TGTGCCAGCAGGGACAGAAGCACAGATACGCAGTATTTT.

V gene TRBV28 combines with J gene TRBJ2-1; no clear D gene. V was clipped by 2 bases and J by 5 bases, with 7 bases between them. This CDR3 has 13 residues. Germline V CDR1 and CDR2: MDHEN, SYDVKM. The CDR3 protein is CASSLIQDNEQFF. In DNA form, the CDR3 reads TGTGCCAGCAGTTTAATCCAGGACAATGAGCAGTTCTTC.

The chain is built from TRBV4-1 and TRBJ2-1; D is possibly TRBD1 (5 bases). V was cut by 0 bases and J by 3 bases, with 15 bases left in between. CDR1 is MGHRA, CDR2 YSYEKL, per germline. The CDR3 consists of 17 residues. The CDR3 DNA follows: TGCGCCAGCAGCCAAGAAGACAGCTTAAAATACTACAATGAGCAGTTCTTC. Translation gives CASSQEDSLKYYNEQFF.

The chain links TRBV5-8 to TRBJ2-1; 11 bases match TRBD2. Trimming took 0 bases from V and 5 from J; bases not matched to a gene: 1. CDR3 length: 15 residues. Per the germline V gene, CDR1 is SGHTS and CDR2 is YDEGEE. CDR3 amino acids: CASSLGSGRDNEQFF. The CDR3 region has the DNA TGTGCCAGCAGCTTGGGTAGCGGGAGGGACAATGAGCAGTTCTTC.

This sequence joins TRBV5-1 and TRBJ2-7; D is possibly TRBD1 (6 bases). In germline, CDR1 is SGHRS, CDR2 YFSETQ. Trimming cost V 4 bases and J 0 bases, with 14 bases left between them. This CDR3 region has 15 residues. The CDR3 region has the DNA TGCGCCAGCAGCCCTAGGGACACGTACTCCTACGAGCAGTACTTC. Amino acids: CASSPRDTYSYEQYF.

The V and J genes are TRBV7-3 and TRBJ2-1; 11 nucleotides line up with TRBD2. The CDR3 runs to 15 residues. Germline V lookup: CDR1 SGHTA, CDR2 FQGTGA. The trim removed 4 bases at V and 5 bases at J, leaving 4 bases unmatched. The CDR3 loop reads CASSSGLAGDNEQFF. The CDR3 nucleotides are TGTGCCAGCAGCTCTGGACTAGCGGGTGACAATGAGCAGTTCTTC. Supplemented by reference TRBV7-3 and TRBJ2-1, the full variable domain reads GAGVSQTPSNKVTEKGKYVELRCDPISGHTALYWYRQSLGQGPEFLIYFQGTGAADDSGLPNDRFFAVRPEGSVSTLKIQRTERGDSAVYLCASSSGLAGDNEQFFGPGTRLTVL.

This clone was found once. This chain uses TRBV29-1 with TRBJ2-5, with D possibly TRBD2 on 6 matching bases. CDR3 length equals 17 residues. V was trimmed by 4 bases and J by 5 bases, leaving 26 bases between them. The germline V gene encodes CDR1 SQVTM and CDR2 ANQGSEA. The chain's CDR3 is CSVVRDDHGDSRETQYF. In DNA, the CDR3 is TGCAGCGTTGTTCGGGACGACCACGGGGACTCTCGGGAGACCCAGTACTTC.

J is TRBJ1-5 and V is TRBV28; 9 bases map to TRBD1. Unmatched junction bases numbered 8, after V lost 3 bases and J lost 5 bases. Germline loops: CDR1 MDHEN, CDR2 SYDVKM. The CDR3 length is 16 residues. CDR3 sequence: CASSFHQGQGHQPQHF. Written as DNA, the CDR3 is TGTGCCAGCAGTTTCCACCAGGGACAGGGTCATCAGCCCCAGCATTTT.

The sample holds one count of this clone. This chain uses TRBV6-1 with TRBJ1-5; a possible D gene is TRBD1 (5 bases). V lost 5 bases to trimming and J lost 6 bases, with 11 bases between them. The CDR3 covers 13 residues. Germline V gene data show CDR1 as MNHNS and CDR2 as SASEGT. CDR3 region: CASSSGGFQPQHF. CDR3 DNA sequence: TGTGCCAGCAGTTCCGGGGGGTTTCAGCCCCAGCATTTT.

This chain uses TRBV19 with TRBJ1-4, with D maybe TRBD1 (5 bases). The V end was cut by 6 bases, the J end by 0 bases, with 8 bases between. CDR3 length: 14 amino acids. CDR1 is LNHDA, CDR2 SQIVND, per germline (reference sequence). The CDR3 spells CASSPTATNEKLFF. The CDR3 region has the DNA TGTGCCAGTAGCCCGACAGCAACTAATGAAAAACTGTTTTTT.

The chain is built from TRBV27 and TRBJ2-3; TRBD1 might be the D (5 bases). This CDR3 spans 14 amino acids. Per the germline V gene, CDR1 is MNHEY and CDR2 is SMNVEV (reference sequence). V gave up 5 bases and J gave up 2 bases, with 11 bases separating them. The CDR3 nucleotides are TGTGCCAGCAGTCCCCGACAGTTCACAGATACGCAGTATTTT. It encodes CASSPRQFTDTQYF.

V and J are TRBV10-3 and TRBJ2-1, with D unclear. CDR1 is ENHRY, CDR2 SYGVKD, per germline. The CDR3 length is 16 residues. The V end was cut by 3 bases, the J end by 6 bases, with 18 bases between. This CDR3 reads CAISDNVAVSPNEQFF. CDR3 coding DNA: TGTGCCATCAGTGATAACGTAGCCGTCTCCCCCAATGAGCAGTTCTTC.

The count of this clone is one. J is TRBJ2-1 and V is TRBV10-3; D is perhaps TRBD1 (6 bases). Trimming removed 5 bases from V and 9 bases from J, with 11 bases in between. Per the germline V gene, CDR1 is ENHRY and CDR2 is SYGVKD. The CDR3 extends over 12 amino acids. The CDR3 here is CAISIQGGEQFF. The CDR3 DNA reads TGTGCCATCAGTATACAGGGTGGTGAGCAGTTCTTC.

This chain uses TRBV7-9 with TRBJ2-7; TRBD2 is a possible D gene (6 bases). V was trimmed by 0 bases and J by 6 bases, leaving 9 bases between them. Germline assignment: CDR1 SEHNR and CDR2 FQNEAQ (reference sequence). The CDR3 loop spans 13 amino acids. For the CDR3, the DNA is TGTGCCAGCAGCTTAGCGGGGGGTCTCGAGCAGTACTTC. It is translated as CASSLAGGLEQYF.

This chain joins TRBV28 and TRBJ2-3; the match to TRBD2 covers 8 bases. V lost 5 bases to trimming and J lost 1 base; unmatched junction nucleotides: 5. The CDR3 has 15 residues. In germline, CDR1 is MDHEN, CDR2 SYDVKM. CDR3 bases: TGTGCCAGCAGTCGCCGTAGCGGGGGCACAGATACGCAGTATTTT. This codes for CASSRRSGGTDTQYF.